The clone carrying this TCR beta chain is a singleton in its sample. J was trimmed by 3 bases and V by 5 bases; bases with no gene match: 4. This CDR3 spans 14 amino acids. The germline V gene has CDR1 MNHEY and CDR2 SVGEGT. This entry comes from a study of blood T cell repertoires in COVID-19. The overall study: The analysed material was cDNA or gDNA that came from T cells, B-cell-depleted T cells, or PBMCs.

Sequenced by immunoSEQ multiplex PCR; TCRdb stores in-frame clones only, minus some. Among about 220,000 clones listed, 82% were seen once. This rearrangement joins TRBV6-2 or TRBV6-3 to TRBJ1-1; 9 bases align to TRBD1. Sequenced input: PBMCs or T cells enriched from blood (not recorded which). The clonotype was recovered from a woman in her sixties or seventies who had recovered from COVID-19. The CDR3 nucleotides are TGTGCCAGCAGTGCCACAGGGGGCTACACTGAAGCTTTCTTT. It yields the protein CASSATGGYTEAFF.